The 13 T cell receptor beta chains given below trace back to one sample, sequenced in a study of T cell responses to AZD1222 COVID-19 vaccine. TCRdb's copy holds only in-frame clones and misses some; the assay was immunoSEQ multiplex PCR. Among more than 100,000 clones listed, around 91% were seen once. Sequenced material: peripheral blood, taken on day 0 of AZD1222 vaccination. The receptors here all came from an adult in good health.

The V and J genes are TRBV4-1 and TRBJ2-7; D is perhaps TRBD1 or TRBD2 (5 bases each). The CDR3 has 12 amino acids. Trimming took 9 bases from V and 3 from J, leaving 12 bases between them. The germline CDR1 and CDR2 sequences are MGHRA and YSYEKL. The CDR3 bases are TGCGCCAGTTCTCGGGGCCACTACGAGCAGTACTTC. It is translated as CASSRGHYEQYF.

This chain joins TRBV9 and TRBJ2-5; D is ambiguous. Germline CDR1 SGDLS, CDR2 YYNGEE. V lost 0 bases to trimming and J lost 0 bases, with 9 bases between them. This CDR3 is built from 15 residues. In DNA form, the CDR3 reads TGTGCCAGCAGCGTAGCTACCGGATACCAAGAGACCCAGTACTTC. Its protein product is CASSVATGYQETQYF.

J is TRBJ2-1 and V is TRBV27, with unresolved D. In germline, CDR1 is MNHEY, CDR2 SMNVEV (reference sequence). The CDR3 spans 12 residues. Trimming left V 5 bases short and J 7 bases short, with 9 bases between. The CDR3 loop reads CASSRRPNEQFF. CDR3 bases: TGTGCCAGCAGTCGACGCCCTAATGAGCAGTTCTTC.

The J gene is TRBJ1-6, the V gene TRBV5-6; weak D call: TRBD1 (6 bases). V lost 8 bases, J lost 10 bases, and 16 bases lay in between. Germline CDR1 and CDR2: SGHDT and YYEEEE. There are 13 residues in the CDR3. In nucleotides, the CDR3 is TGTGCCAGTACCACAGGGTTTCGGTCACCCCTCCACTTT. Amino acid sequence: CASTTGFRSPLHF.

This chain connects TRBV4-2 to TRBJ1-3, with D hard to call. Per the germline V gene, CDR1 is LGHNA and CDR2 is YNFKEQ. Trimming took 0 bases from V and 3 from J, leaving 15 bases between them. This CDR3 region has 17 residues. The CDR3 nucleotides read TGTGCCAGCAGCCAAGATTCCGGGTCAAGGAATGGAAACACCATATATTTT. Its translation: CASSQDSGSRNGNTIYF.

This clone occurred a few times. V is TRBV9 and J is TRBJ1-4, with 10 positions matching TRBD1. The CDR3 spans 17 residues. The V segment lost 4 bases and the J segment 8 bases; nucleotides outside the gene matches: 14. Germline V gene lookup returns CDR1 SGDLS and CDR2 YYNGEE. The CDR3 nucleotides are TGTGCCAGCAGCCCCGGGACAGGGGACTCTAGGGCCGAAAAACTGTTTTTT. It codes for CASSPGTGDSRAEKLFF.

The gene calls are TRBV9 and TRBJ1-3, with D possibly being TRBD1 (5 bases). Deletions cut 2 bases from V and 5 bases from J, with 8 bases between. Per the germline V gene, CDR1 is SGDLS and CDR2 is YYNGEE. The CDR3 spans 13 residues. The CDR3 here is CASSVEGRNTIYF. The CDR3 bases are TGTGCCAGCAGCGTGGAGGGGAGAAACACCATATATTTT.

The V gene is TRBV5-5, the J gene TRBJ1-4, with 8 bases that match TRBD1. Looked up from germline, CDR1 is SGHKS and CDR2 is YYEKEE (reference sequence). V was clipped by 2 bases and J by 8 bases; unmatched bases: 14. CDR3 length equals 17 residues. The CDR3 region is CASSLTPGGKGGEKLFF. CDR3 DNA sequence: TGTGCCAGCAGCTTAACCCCAGGGGGCAAGGGAGGAGAAAAACTGTTTTTT. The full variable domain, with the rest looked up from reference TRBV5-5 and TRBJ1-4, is DAGVTQSPTHLIKTRGQQVTLRCSPISGHKSVSWYQQVLGQGPQFIFQYYEKEERGRGNFPDRFSARQFPNYSSELNVNALLLGDSALYLCASSLTPGGKGGEKLFFGSGTQLSVL.

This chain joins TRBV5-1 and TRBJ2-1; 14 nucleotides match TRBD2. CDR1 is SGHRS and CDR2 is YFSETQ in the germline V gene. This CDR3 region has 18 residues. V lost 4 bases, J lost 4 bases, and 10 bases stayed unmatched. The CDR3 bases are TGCGCCAGCAGCCCGGATCCTCGACTAGCGGGGGGGTACAATGAGCAGTTCTTC. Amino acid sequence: CASSPDPRLAGGYNEQFF.

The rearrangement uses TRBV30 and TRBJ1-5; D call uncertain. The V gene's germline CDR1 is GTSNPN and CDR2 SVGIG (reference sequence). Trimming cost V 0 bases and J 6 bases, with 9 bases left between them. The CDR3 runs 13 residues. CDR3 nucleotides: TGTGCCTGGAGTGTAAGAGAGGGTCAGCCCCAGCATTTT. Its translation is CAWSVREGQPQHF.

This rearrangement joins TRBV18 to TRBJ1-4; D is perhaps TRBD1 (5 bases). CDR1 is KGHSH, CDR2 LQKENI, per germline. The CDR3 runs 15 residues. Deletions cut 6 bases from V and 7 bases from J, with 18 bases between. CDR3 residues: CASSPGSTGGEKLFF. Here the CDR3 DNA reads TGTGCCAGCTCCCCAGGGTCCACCGGAGGTGAAAAACTGTTTTTT. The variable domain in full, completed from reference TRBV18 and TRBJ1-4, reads NAGVMQNPRHLVRRRGQEARLRCSPMKGHSHVYWYRQLPEEGLKFMVYLQKENIIDESGMPKERFSAEFPKEGPSILRIQQVVRGDSAAYFCASSPGSTGGEKLFFGSGTQLSVL.

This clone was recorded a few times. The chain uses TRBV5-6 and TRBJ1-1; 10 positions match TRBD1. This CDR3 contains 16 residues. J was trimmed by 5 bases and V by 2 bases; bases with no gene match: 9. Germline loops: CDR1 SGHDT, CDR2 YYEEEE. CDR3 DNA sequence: TGTGCCAGCAGCTTAGTGACAGGGGGCGCGAGGACTGAAGCTTTCTTT. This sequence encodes CASSLVTGGARTEAFF.

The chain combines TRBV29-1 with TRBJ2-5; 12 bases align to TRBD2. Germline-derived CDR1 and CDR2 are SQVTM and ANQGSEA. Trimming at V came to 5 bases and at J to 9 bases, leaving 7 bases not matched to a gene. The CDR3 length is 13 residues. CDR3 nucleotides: TGCAGCGTTAAAGGACTAGCGGGGTTGGCCCAGTACTTC. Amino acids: CSVKGLAGLAQYF.